This T cell receptor (beta chain) was documented in a study of CD8 T cells in Susac syndrome. CD8+ and CD4+ blood T cells underwent TCR beta sequencing. An amount of RNA that ranged from roughly 0.45 to 1 ug was reverse transcribed with random hexamers. An immunoSEQ multiplex PCR amplified TCR beta CDR3 over 54 Vbeta and 13 Jbeta. A single record per CDR3 protein comes from TCRdb applying MiXCR to the immunoSEQ multiplex PCR reads. The table lists around 200,000 distinct CDR3 sequences, 95% of them singletons, with 0.082% in the top ten. The CDR3 is 16 residues long. V gave up 3 bases and J gave up 2 bases, with 18 bases separating them. CDR1 is DFQATT and CDR2 is SNEGSKA in the germline V gene (reference sequence).

The sequence was collected from a human donor with multiple sclerosis. The specimen sequenced was CD4+ T cells from PBMCs. The J gene is TRBJ2-3, the V gene TRBV20-1; no reliable D call. CDR3 amino acids: CSASRSGRRVTDTQYF. The CDR3 nucleotides are TGCAGTGCTAGTCGCTCGGGCAGAAGGGTCACAGATACGCAGTATTTT.